Described below is a single TCR beta chain sequence and its context. This entry is derived from a study of blood T cell repertoires in COVID-19. For the study at large: From T cells, B-cell-depleted T cells, or PBMCs came the material, which was cDNA or gDNA.

CDR3 size: 12 residues. In germline, CDR1 is WSHSY, CDR2 SAAADI. V gave up 0 bases and J gave up 5 bases, with 5 bases separating them. Authors' processing steps: For nucleated cells, counts were estimated from reference gene primer amplification. Assay: immunoSEQ multiplex PCR; the TCRdb copy retains only in-frame clones and omits some. V, J and clone size reflect that table, while D and trimming were determined from the DNA. The table shows about 140,000 clones, with approximately 88% occurring only once. The chain employs TRBV10-2 and TRBJ2-7; D gene unclear. This receptor was identified in a middle-aged man with acute COVID-19. Source material: PBMCs or T cells enriched from blood (not recorded which). The CDR3 is CASSESRNEQYF. The CDR3 DNA reads as TGCGCCAGCAGTGAGTCGAGAAACGAGCAGTACTTC.